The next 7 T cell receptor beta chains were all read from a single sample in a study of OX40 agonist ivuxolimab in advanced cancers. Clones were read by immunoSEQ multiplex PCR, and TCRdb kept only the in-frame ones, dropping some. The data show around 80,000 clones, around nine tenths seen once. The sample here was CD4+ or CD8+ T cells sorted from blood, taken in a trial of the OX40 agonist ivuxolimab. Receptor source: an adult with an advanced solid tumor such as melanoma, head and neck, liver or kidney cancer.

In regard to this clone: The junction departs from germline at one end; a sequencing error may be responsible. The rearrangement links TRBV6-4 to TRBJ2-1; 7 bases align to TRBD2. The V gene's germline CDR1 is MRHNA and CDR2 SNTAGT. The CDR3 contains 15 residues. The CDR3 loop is CASSHSSGPYNEQFF. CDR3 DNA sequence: TGTGCCAGCAGTCACTCTAGCGGCCCCTACAATGAGCAGTTCTTC.

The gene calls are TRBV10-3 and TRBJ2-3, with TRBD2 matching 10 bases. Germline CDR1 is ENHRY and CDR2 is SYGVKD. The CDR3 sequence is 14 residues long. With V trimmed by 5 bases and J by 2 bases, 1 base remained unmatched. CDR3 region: CAISTSGNTDTQYF. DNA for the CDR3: TGTGCCATCAGTACTAGCGGGAACACAGATACGCAGTATTTT.

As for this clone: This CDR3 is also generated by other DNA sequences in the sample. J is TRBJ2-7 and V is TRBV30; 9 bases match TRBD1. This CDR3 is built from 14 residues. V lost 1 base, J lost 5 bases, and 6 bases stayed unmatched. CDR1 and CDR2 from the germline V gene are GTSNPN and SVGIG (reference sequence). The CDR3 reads CAWSAGTGIHEQYF. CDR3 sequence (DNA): TGTGCCTGGAGTGCCGGGACAGGGATCCACGAGCAGTACTTC.

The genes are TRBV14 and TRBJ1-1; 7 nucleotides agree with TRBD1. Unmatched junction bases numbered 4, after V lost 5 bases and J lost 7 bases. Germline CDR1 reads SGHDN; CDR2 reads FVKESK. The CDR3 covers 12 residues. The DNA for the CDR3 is TGTGCCAGCAGCGAACAGGGGTATGAAGCTTTCTTT. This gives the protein CASSEQGYEAFF.

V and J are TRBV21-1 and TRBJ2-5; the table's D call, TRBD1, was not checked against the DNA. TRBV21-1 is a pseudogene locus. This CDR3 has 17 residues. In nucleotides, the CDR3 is TGTGCCAGCAGCCCTCGCCGGACAGGGAACAGGAGGGAGACCCAGTACTTC. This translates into CASSPRRTGNRRETQYF.

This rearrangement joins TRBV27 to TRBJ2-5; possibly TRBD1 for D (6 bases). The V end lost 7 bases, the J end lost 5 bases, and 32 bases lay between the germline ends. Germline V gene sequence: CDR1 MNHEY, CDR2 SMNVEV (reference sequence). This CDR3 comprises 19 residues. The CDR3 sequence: CASTTPFWMAGVLQETQYF. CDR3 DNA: TGTGCCAGCACCACCCCATTTTGGATGGCAGGGGTTCTTCAGGAGACCCAGTACTTC.

The CDR3, as DNA: TGTGCCTGGAGGGGAGGGTACACAGATACGCAGTATTTT. This sequence encodes CAWRGGYTDTQYF. The chain is built from TRBV30 and TRBJ2-3; the match to TRBD2 covers 7 bases. The ends lost 3 bases at V and 2 bases at J; junction bases unmatched: 2. This CDR3 has 13 amino acids. The V gene's germline CDR1 is GTSNPN and CDR2 SVGIG (reference sequence).